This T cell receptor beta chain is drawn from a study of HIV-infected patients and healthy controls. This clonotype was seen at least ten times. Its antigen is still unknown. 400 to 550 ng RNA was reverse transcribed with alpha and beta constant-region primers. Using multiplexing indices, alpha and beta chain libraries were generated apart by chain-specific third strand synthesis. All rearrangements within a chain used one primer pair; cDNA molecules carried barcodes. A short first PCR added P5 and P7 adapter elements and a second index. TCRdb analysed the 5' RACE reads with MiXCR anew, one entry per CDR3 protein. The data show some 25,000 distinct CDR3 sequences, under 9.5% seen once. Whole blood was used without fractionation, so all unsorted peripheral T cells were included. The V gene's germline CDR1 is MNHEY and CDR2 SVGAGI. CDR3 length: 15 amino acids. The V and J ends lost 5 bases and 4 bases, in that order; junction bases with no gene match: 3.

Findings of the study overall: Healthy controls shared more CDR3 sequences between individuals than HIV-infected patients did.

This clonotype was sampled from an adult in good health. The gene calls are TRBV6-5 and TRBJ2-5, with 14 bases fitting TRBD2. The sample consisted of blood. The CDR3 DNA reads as TGTGCCAGCAGTCGAGGACTAGCGGGGGGAGAGACCCAGTACTTC. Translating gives CASSRGLAGGETQYF.